This TCR beta chain appears in the sequencing data of a study of response to subunit inactivated influenza vaccine. For this clonotype: Its antigen is unidentified.

Trimming took off 5 bases at V and 3 bases at J, with 14 bases between the two ends. The CDR3 contains 14 residues. Germline V CDR1 and CDR2: LGHDT, YNNKEL (reference sequence). Whole-study results and caveats: It was suggested by the authors that few new T cells are recruited by each seasonal influenza vaccination.

TCRdb re-derived calls from the RT-PCR reads in MiXCR, one entry per CDR3 protein. The repertoire holds more than 450,000 distinct CDR3 sequences, with approximately 10% as singletons. The chain is built from TRBV3-1 and TRBJ2-7; maybe TRBD1 (6 bases). The specimen was PBMCs from blood, collected on the day of vaccination. The sequence came from a man aged 45-65 years who received an inactivated influenza vaccine. CDR3 DNA: TGTGCCAGCAGCAGTACCATCAGGGGCTACGAGCAGTACTTC. Protein sequence: CASSSTIRGYEQYF.